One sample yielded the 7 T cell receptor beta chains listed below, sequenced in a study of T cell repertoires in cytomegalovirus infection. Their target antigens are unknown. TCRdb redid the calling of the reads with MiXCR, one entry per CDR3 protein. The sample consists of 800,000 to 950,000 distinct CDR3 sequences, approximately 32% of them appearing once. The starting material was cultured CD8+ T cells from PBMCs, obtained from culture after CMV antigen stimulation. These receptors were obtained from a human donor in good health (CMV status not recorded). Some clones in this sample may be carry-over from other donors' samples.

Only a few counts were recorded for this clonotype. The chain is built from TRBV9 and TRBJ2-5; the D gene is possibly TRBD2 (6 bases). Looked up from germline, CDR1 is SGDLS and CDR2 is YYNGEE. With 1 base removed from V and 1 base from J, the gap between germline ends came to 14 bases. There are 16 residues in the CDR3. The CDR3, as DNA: TGTGCCAGCAGCGTACGGGGGACGGAGATCCAAGAGACCCAGTACTTC. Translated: CASSVRGTEIQETQYF.

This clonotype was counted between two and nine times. DNA of the CDR3: TGCAGTGCGAGAGCCCTAGCGGGGGGGCCGATCGAGCAGTACGTC. Amino acids: CSARALAGGPIEQYV. The V and J genes are TRBV20-1 and TRBJ2-7, with TRBD2 matching over 12 bases. CDR3 length equals 15 residues. Germline V gene sequence: CDR1 DFQATT, CDR2 SNEGSKA (reference sequence).

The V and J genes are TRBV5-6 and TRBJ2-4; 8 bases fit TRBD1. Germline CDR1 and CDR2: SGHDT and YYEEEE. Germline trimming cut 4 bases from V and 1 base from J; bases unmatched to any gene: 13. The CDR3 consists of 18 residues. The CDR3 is CASSPGSTGGRAKNIQYF. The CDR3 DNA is TGTGCCAGCAGCCCAGGATCCACAGGGGGTCGCGCCAAAAACATTCAGTACTTC. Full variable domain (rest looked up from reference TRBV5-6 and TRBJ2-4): DAGVTQSPTHLIKTRGQQVTLRCSPKSGHDTVSWYQQALGQGPQFIFQYYEEEERQRGNFPDRFSGHQFPNYSSELNVNALLLGDSALYLCASSPGSTGGRAKNIQYFGAGTRLSVL.

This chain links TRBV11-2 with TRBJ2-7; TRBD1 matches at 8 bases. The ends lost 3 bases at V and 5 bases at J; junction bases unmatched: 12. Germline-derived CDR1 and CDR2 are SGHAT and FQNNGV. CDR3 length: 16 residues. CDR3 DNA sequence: TGTGCCAGCAGCTTGAGGGTAGGGCAGGGGGCTCACGAGCAGTACTTC. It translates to CASSLRVGQGAHEQYF.

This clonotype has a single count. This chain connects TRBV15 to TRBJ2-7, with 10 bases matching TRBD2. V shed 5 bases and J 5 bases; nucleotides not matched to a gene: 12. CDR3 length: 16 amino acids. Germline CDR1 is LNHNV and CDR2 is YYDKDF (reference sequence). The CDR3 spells CATSRLTSGVGHEQYV. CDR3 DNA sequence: TGTGCCACCAGCCGATTAACTAGCGGGGTAGGCCACGAGCAGTACGTC.

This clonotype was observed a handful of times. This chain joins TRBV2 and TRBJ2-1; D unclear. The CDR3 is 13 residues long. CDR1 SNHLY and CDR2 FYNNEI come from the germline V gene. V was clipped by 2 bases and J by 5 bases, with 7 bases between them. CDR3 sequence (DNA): TGTGCCAGCAGTGAACCAGCGAACAATGAGCAGTTCTTC. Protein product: CASSEPANNEQFF. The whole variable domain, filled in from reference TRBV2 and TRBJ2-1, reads EPEVTQTPSHQVTQMGQEVILRCVPISNHLYFYWYRQILGQKVEFLVSFYNNEISEKSEIFDDQFSVERPDGSNFTLKIRSTKLEDSAMYFCASSEPANNEQFFGPGTRLTVL.

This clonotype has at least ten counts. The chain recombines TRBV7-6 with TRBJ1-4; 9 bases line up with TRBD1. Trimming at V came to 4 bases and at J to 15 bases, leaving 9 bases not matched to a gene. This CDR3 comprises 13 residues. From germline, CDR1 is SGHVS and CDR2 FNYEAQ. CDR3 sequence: CASSSELTGGLFF. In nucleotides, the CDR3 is TGTGCCAGCAGCTCCGAACTAACAGGGGGCTTGTTTTTT.